This TCR beta chain was identified during a study of blood T cells in healthy people across ages. The CDR3 consists of 14 residues. Germline V lookup: CDR1 LGHDT, CDR2 YNNKEL (reference sequence). V was clipped by 10 bases and J by 9 bases; unmatched bases: 14. Through a sample-barcoded 5' primer and a J-beta primer mix, a second PCR was run for about 7 to 12 cycles. TCRdb analysed the 5' RACE reads with MiXCR anew, one entry per CDR3 protein. The table shows 760,000 or so distinct CDR3 sequences, with more than 20% occurring only once. This clonotype has a handful of counts. These data were also filed under a second study, of T cells of mothers and their children.

This clonotype originated in a boy younger than 18 in good health. The chain combines TRBV3-1 with TRBJ2-5, with TRBD1 identical over 10 bases. Input material: blood. The CDR3 reads CATRDRGVGEAQYF. The CDR3 DNA follows: TGTGCCACCCGGGACAGGGGAGTCGGGGAGGCCCAGTACTTC.